What follows are 23 T cell receptor beta chains derived from one specimen sequenced in a study (TCRdb year 2016). To prepare the library, RT-PCR was applied. Sequenced using an Illumina MiSeq. TCRdb cleaned the public reads at Q25 with fastp, built clones with MiXCR and kept in-frame beta chains. Rows with one shared CDR3 protein collapse into an entry with the most common genes and DNA. In all, the sample holds about 700,000 distinct CDR3 sequences, and approximately 14% of those were seen once. The leading ten clones occupy 3.6% of the sample. Sequenced material: memory CD4+ T cells from blood. Every receptor here comes from a female donor in good health, serving as a healthy control.

This clonotype was counted many times. The chain is built from TRBV4-3 and TRBJ1-2; no reliable D call. Germline CDR1 LGHNA, CDR2 YSLEER. CDR3 length: 14 residues. Trimming took 0 bases from V and 4 from J, leaving 9 bases between them. The DNA of the CDR3 is TGCGCCAGCAGCCAAGATGAGGTTACCTATGGCTACACCTTC. This codes for CASSQDEVTYGYTF.

This clonotype turned up a few times. The J gene is TRBJ1-4, the V gene TRBV27; no clear D gene. The CDR3 consists of 12 residues. Germline CDR1 reads MNHEY; CDR2 reads SMNVEV (reference sequence). The germline V and J ends were trimmed by 3 bases and 7 bases, with 6 bases remaining between them. The CDR3 coding sequence is TGTGCCAGCAGTTTTTCAGGTGAAAAACTGTTTTTT. This sequence encodes CASSFSGEKLFF.

This clonotype was recorded many times. The rearrangement links TRBV29-1 to TRBJ2-3, with a possible D match to TRBD2 (6 bases). This CDR3 has 10 amino acids. Per the germline V gene, CDR1 is SQVTM and CDR2 is ANQGSEA. With 7 bases removed from V and 7 bases from J, the gap between germline ends came to 9 bases. DNA of the CDR3: TGCAGCGGTGGGGGGAATACGCAGTATTTT. Protein sequence: CSGGGNTQYF.

The V gene is TRBV5-5, the J gene TRBJ1-1; TRBD1 is a possible D gene (6 bases). Germline CDR1 and CDR2: SGHKS and YYEKEE (reference sequence). V lost 1 base and J 0 bases, leaving 16 bases between the germline ends. The length of the CDR3 is 17 residues. The CDR3 DNA reads as TGTGCCAGCAGCTTGTACAGGGCCAGTAACATGAACACTGAAGCTTTCTTT. It codes for CASSLYRASNMNTEAFF. The full variable domain, its missing parts supplied by reference TRBV5-5 and TRBJ1-1, is DAGVTQSPTHLIKTRGQQVTLRCSPISGHKSVSWYQQVLGQGPQFIFQYYEKEERGRGNFPDRFSARQFPNYSSELNVNALLLGDSALYLCASSLYRASNMNTEAFFGQGTRLTVV.

This clonotype was seen more than once but under ten times. The chain is built from TRBV10-3 and TRBJ1-6; D not resolved. Trimming cost V 0 bases and J 15 bases, with 9 bases left between them. The CDR3 spans 12 residues. Germline V gene sequence: CDR1 ENHRY, CDR2 SYGVKD. This CDR3 reads CAISESVRDLHF. In nucleotides, the CDR3 is TGTGCCATCAGTGAGTCCGTGCGAGACCTCCACTTT.

In its sample, this clonotype was seen a few times. V usage is TRBV20-1 and J usage is TRBJ2-2; 8 nucleotides agree with TRBD1. V trimming: 5 bases; J trimming: 3 bases; junction bases outside the gene matches: 8. In germline, CDR1 is DFQATT, CDR2 SNEGSKA (reference sequence). This CDR3 is built from 15 residues. The CDR3 protein is CSAPRTDRDTGELFF. The CDR3 DNA reads as TGCAGTGCTCCTCGGACGGACAGGGACACCGGGGAGCTGTTTTTT.

Ten or more counts support this clonotype. The chain has TRBV6-5 and TRBJ2-4; D may match TRBD1 or TRBD2 (5 bases each). Germline CDR1 reads MNHEY; CDR2 reads SVGAGI. V shed 2 bases and J shed 15 bases, with 11 bases lying between them. The CDR3 runs 11 residues. CDR3 DNA: TGTGCCAGCAGTTACGGGGGTCTCATGTACTTC. It encodes CASSYGGLMYF.

The chain is built from TRBV7-3 and TRBJ2-3; D is uncertain. V dropped 5 bases and J dropped 8 bases, with 14 bases sitting between them. The length of the CDR3 is 13 residues. Germline assignment: CDR1 SGHTA and CDR2 FQGTGA. The CDR3 here is CASSLSTQSTQYF. CDR3 sequence (DNA): TGTGCCAGCAGCCTCTCCACCCAGTCTACGCAGTATTTT.

This clonotype has a handful of counts. The chain has TRBV20-1 and TRBJ1-1; D not resolved. From germline, CDR1 is DFQATT and CDR2 SNEGSKA (reference sequence). The V gene lost 6 bases and the J gene lost 1 base, with 12 bases spanning the gap. This CDR3 is built from 13 residues. The CDR3 coding sequence is TGCAGTGCGACCGGACGGCCGAACACTGAAGCTTTCTTT. It yields the protein CSATGRPNTEAFF.

This sequence joins TRBV6-1 and TRBJ2-3; D not resolved. Per germline, CDR1 MNHNS and CDR2 SASEGT. V lost 7 bases, J lost 1 base, and 12 bases lay in between. The CDR3 length is 14 residues. The CDR3 reads CASMGSLGTDTQYF. The CDR3 DNA is TGTGCCAGCATGGGTTCGCTCGGCACAGATACGCAGTATTTT.

A few counts support this clonotype. Germline and junction disagree at one end, which may indicate a read error. The chain uses TRBV7-2 and TRBJ2-3; TRBD2 matches at 11 bases. The CDR3 consists of 13 residues. CDR1 SGHTA and CDR2 FQGNSA come from the germline V gene. The CDR3 region is CLAGGYWTDTQYF. CDR3 nucleotide sequence: TGCTTAGCGGGAGGGTATTGGACAGATACGCAGTATTTT.

V usage is TRBV3-1 and J usage is TRBJ2-5; 8 bases align to TRBD2. CDR3 length equals 13 residues. V was clipped by 7 bases and J by 4 bases; unmatched bases: 5. Germline CDR1 reads LGHDT; CDR2 reads YNNKEL (reference sequence). The CDR3 reads CASTPRGGETQYF. In nucleotides, the CDR3 is TGTGCCAGCACCCCCCGGGGGGGAGAGACCCAGTACTTC.

This clonotype came up a few times. The chain uses TRBV10-3 and TRBJ2-5; either TRBD1 or TRBD2 may supply D (6 bases each). V lost 8 bases and J 5 bases, leaving 21 bases between the germline ends. Germline assignment: CDR1 ENHRY and CDR2 SYGVKD. The length of the CDR3 is 15 residues. The CDR3: CAIGGSSGAGETQYF. The CDR3 DNA follows: TGTGCCATCGGGGGGAGCTCGGGGGCAGGGGAGACCCAGTACTTC.

This clonotype occurred a few times. The chain is built from TRBV6-2 or TRBV6-3 and TRBJ2-5, with D uncertain. V was cut by 4 bases and J by 0 bases, with 12 bases left in between. This CDR3 spans 15 amino acids. Germline CDR1 and CDR2: MNHEY and SVGEGT. In DNA, the CDR3 is TGTGCCAGCAGTTTCGCGTTAGCCTACCAAGAGACCCAGTACTTC. Residues: CASSFALAYQETQYF.

In this sample, this clonotype turned up many times. The chain couples TRBV12-3 or TRBV12-4 to TRBJ1-5; D gene unclear. V lost 4 bases to trimming and J lost 11 bases, with 18 bases between them. This CDR3 region has 14 residues. DNA of the CDR3: TGTGCCAGCAGTTATGTCACAGTCCGTTGGGCCCAGCATTTT. Translation gives CASSYVTVRWAQHF.

J is TRBJ1-1 and V is TRBV28; 8 bases map to TRBD1. V was clipped by 4 bases and J by 7 bases; unmatched bases: 8. Germline CDR1 and CDR2: MDHEN and SYDVKM. The CDR3 has 14 residues. In nucleotides, the CDR3 is TGTGCCAGCAGTTCTACTCCCGGACAGGGTGAAGCTTTCTTT. The encoded protein is CASSSTPGQGEAFF.

This clonotype was seen more than once but under ten times. This chain links TRBV20-1 with TRBJ1-2, with D possibly TRBD1 on 6 matching bases. Trimming removed 8 bases from V and 1 base from J, with 11 bases in between. This CDR3 is built from 12 residues. CDR1 is DFQATT and CDR2 is SNEGSKA in the germline V gene (reference sequence). The CDR3 DNA is TGCAGTTATTGGACAGATAACTATGGCTACACCTTC. Its protein is CSYWTDNYGYTF.

The chain joins TRBV7-2 to TRBJ2-7, with 8 positions matching TRBD1. The CDR3 consists of 16 residues. Trimming removed 4 bases from V and 0 bases from J; junction bases left unmatched: 8. The germline CDR1 and CDR2 sequences are SGHTA and FQGNSA. The CDR3 region has the DNA TGTGCCAGCAGCTCCAGATGGACAGGGAGCTCCTACGAGCAGTACTTC. This gives the protein CASSSRWTGSSYEQYF.

The V gene is TRBV7-3, the J gene TRBJ1-6; 8 bases line up with TRBD1. Germline CDR1 and CDR2: SGHTA and FQGTGA. V lost 4 bases and J lost 10; bases outside the gene matches: 6. The CDR3 contains 14 residues. CDR3 in DNA: TGTGCCAGCAGCTCCACAGGGGGGAGATCACCCCTCCACTTT. It translates to CASSSTGGRSPLHF.

The chain links TRBV20-1 to TRBJ1-1; D unresolved. The CDR3 consists of 11 residues. Germline V gives CDR1 DFQATT, CDR2 SNEGSKA (reference sequence). V lost 1 base and J lost 3, with 3 bases in between. The CDR3 DNA follows: TGCAGTGCTAGAGCAGACACTGAAGCTTTCTTT. Translating gives CSARADTEAFF.

The chain employs TRBV20-1 and TRBJ2-7; 10 bases line up with TRBD1. The V gene's germline CDR1 is DFQATT and CDR2 SNEGSKA (reference sequence). V trimming: 4 bases; J trimming: 6 bases; junction bases outside the gene matches: 6. The CDR3 is made up of 13 amino acids. The CDR3 DNA is TGCAGTGCTATTAGGACAGGGGGGGGCGAGCAGTACTTC. Translating gives CSAIRTGGGEQYF.

The chain recombines TRBV20-1 with TRBJ1-2, with D possibly being TRBD1 (5 bases). The CDR3 length is 13 residues. Germline V lookup: CDR1 DFQATT, CDR2 SNEGSKA (reference sequence). V lost 1 base, J lost 8 bases, and 14 bases lay in between. CDR3 in amino acids: CSARAGTFGGYTF. In DNA, the CDR3 is TGCAGTGCTAGAGCAGGGACCTTTGGAGGCTACACCTTC.

This clonotype was seen only a few times. The genes are TRBV5-5 and TRBJ1-1; D unclear. From germline, CDR1 is SGHKS and CDR2 YYEKEE (reference sequence). CDR3 length: 15 residues. V was clipped by 1 base and J by 1 base, with 11 bases between them. The CDR3 sequence is CASSLSQAANTEAFF. The CDR3 DNA sequence: TGTGCCAGCAGCTTGTCGCAGGCGGCGAACACTGAAGCTTTCTTT.